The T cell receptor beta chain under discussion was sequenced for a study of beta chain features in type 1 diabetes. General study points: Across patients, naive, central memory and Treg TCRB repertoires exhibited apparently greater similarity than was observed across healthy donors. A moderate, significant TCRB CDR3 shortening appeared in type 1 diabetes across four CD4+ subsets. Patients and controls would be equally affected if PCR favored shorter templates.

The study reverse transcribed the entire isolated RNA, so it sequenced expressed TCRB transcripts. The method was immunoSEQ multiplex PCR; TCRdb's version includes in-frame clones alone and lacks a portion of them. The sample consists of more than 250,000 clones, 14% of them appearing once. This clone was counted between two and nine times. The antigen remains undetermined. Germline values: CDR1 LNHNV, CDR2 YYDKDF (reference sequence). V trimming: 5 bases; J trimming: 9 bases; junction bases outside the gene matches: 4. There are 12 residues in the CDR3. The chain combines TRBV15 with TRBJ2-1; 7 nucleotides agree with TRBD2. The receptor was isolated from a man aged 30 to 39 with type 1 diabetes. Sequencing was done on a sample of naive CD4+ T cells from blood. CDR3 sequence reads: CATSPGRAEQFF. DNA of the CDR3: TGTGCCACCAGCCCAGGGAGGGCTGAGCAGTTCTTC. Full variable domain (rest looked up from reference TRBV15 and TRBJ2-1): DAMVIQNPRYQVTQFGKPVTLSCSQTLNHNVMYWYQQKSSQAPKLLFHYYDKDFNNEADTPDNFQSRRPNTSFCFLDIRSPGLGDTAMYLCATSPGRAEQFFGPGTRLTVL.